Below, one T cell receptor (beta chain) is given with its context. Its matching antigen is unknown. TCRdb's table, derived via immunoSEQ multiplex PCR, lists solely in-frame clones and lacks some. The table shows about 140,000 clones, with more than 90% occurring only once. Germline V lookup: CDR1 MDHEN, CDR2 SYDVKM. This CDR3 has 15 amino acids. The V and J ends lost 3 bases and 5 bases respectively, with 13 bases between them. This specimen belongs to a study of T cell responses to AZD1222 COVID-19 vaccine. Overall study findings and caveats: Sampled repertoires all dated from after the peak T cell response. Spike-wide coverage was observed for vaccine-associated CD4 TCRs, with dominant responses at 160-218 and 743-854. Among those given AZD1222, only 6 or 7 were seropositive at baseline. Donors were chiefly white British, with a greater number of females, and clonal diversity was perhaps underestimated.

This chain joins TRBV28 and TRBJ2-2; TRBD2 is a possible D gene (6 bases). The sequencing used peripheral blood, collected on day 0 of AZD1222 vaccination. This TCR was sampled from an adult in good health. The chain's CDR3 is CASSLIVGRTGELFF. In DNA form, the CDR3 reads TGTGCCAGCAGTTTGATCGTGGGGAGGACCGGGGAGCTGTTTTTT.